The rows below give T cell receptor beta chains drawn from one sample of a study of blood T cell repertoires in COVID-19. The protocol was immunoSEQ multiplex PCR, while the TCRdb copy is restricted to in-frame clones and leaves out a portion. This sample has about 84,000 clones; 76% occur once, and the top ten carry 6.5% to 9%. Sequenced: peripheral blood. These TCRs come from a man aged 65-85 years with acute or convalescent COVID-19. Both conserved end residues are part of each CDR3. The order of the fields is CDR3 DNA, CDR3 protein, D gene, J gene, clone size, V gene. A D gene is named only where the DNA matches it firmly. Where a row states a size, it is once, few, many or the class of an expanded clone; other rows omit it.

TGTGCCATCAGGGGGACAGGGACAGGAGTTTCTGAAGCTTTCTTT CAIRGTGTGVSEAFF TRBD1 TRBJ1-1 - TRBV10-3
TGTGCCAGCAGTATCACTCAGGGGAACTATGGCTACACCTTC CASSITQGNYGYTF - TRBJ1-2 - TRBV28
TGTGCCAGCAGCTTTCAGGGGGCAAACACCGGGGAGCTGTTTTTT CASSFQGANTGELFF TRBD1 TRBJ2-2 - TRBV7-3
TGTGCCATCAGTGCCGACCACCAAGCGGTGGACACTGAAGCTTTCTTT CAISADHQAVDTEAFF - TRBJ1-1 - TRBV10-3
TGCGCCAGCAGCACTCGAACCGGAGGGGGCAATCGCTACGAGCAGTACTTC CASSTRTGGGNRYEQYF - TRBJ2-7 - TRBV5-1
TGTGCCAGCAGACGGGACTCTTACAATGAGCAGTTCTTC CASRRDSYNEQFF - TRBJ2-1 once TRBV5-4
TGTGCCAGCAGCTTAGCCCGCTCTGACAGGGGTCGGAGGAACATTCAGTACTTC CASSLARSDRGRRNIQYF TRBD1 TRBJ2-4 - TRBV7-9
TGTGCCAGTAGCGCACTAGCGGGAGGGCCTAGTGAGCAGTTCTTC CASSALAGGPSEQFF TRBD2 TRBJ2-1 - TRBV19
TGTGCCAGCAGCTTGGTTGCAGACTTTGGAAACACCATATATTTT CASSLVADFGNTIYF - TRBJ1-3 - TRBV5-6
TGTGCCAGCAGCCCTTTCCGGGATTCCTACAATGAGCAGTTCTTC CASSPFRDSYNEQFF - TRBJ2-1 - TRBV5-5
TGCGCCAGCAGCCAAGATCCGGGACAGTCCTACGAGCAGTACTTC CASSQDPGQSYEQYF TRBD1 TRBJ2-7 - TRBV4-1
TGTGCCAGTATGAAGCAGGGAAGTTATGGCTACACCTTC CASMKQGSYGYTF - TRBJ1-2 - TRBV19
TGTGCCAGCAGCAACACCTTACAGGGGGCCGGGGAGCTGTTTTTT CASSNTLQGAGELFF TRBD1 TRBJ2-2 - TRBV7-3
TGTGCCAGCAGTACTACGGGACAGGGGAATGAAAAACTGTTTTTT CASSTTGQGNEKLFF TRBD1 TRBJ1-4 - TRBV28
TGTGCCAGTAACTCCGGGACTAGCGGGAGTATAACGTTCTTC CASNSGTSGSITFF TRBD2 TRBJ2-1 - TRBV19
TGTGCCACCCGCGGGGCGGTACAAGAGACCCAGTACTTC CATRGAVQETQYF - TRBJ2-5 - TRBV27
TGTGCCAGCAGCTTGGCCCGTGAGTCTAGCGGGAGGATGGATACGCAGTATTTT CASSLARESSGRMDTQYF TRBD2 TRBJ2-3 - TRBV5-4
TGTGCCAGCAGCCCACAGGGGGCATTCTTCACTGAAGCTTTCTTT CASSPQGAFFTEAFF TRBD1 TRBJ1-1 - TRBV9
TGTGCCAGCAGCGTTTACAGGGAAGCTAACTATGGCTACACCTTC CASSVYREANYGYTF - TRBJ1-2 - TRBV5-4
TGTGCCAGCAGCTTAGTTAGCGGGCCGACCTACGAGCAGTACTTC CASSLVSGPTYEQYF TRBD2 TRBJ2-7 - TRBV7-2
TGTGCCAGCAGTTATAGTGCTATCGGGAACGGTTTCTTT CASSYSAIGNGFF - TRBJ1-1 - TRBV6-5
TGTGCCAGCAGTTTGGACAGCCCACCCCTCCACTTT CASSLDSPPLHF - TRBJ1-6 few TRBV28
TGTGCCAGCAGCTTCGCGGGGCCTGGGGCCAACGTCCTGACTTTC CASSFAGPGANVLTF - TRBJ2-6 - TRBV7-3
TGTGCCAGCAGTGTGGGGGACAGGGACAGGTCCAGACGGGACTACGAGCAGTACTTC CASSVGDRDRSRRDYEQYF TRBD1 TRBJ2-7 - TRBV6-1
TGTGCCAGCAGCTTGCTTTTGGCAGGGAATCAGCCCCAGCATTTT CASSLLLAGNQPQHF - TRBJ1-5 - TRBV5-5
TGTGCCAGCAGCCCGAGGACAGGTAACAATGAGCAGTTCTTC CASSPRTGNNEQFF TRBD1 TRBJ2-1 - TRBV5-6
TGTGCCAGTAGCCTCCCGGCCGCGTCCGGGATTTATAATTCACCCCTCCACTTT CASSLPAASGIYNSPLHF - TRBJ1-6 - TRBV19
TGTGCCACAAGGACAGAAAATCAGCCCCAGCATTTT CATRTENQPQHF - TRBJ1-5 - TRBV5-8
TGTGCCAGCAGTTTAGGCCAGGGGAGTGGTACCGGGGAGCTGTTTTTT CASSLGQGSGTGELFF - TRBJ2-2 - TRBV27
TGTGCCAGCAGCCGAAGACCGACGGGGAACACTGAAGCTTTCTTT CASSRRPTGNTEAFF - TRBJ1-1 - TRBV9
TGTGCCAGCACCAGACCCCTAGGAGAAGACCCCTACGAGCAGTACTTC CASTRPLGEDPYEQYF - TRBJ2-7 - TRBV28
TGTGCCAGCAGTACCAGACTAGCGGGAGGAGAGACCCAGTACTTC CASSTRLAGGETQYF TRBD2 TRBJ2-5 - TRBV2
TGTGCCAGCAGCACCAGAAGTGTTACGAACACTGAAGCTTTCTTT CASSTRSVTNTEAFF - TRBJ1-1 - TRBV7-8
TGTGCCACCGGCGGGGTCCAAGAGACCCAGTACTTC CATGGVQETQYF - TRBJ2-5 once TRBV15
TGTGCCACCAGCAGAGCTACCTCCGGGACTAGCGACCTCACAGATACGCAGTATTTT CATSRATSGTSDLTDTQYF TRBD2 TRBJ2-3 - TRBV15
TGTGCCAGCAGTCGACCCACTAGCGGGGGGTGGAATGAGCAGTTCTTC CASSRPTSGGWNEQFF TRBD2 TRBJ2-1 - TRBV27
TGCGCCAGCAGCCAAGTCTCGAACACCGGGGAGCTGTTTTTT CASSQVSNTGELFF - TRBJ2-2 - TRBV4-1
TGCAGCGGTGTAAGTGGGACTTCCTACAATGAGCAGTTCTTC CSGVSGTSYNEQFF - TRBJ2-1 - TRBV29-1
TGTGCCAGCTCACCATATGACCAAGCAGCGGCTTTCTTT CASSPYDQAAAFF - TRBJ1-1 - TRBV18
TGTGCCAGCAGCTTAGACGGACAGGGGGCGGATTCACCCCTCCACTTT CASSLDGQGADSPLHF TRBD1 TRBJ1-6 - TRBV7-3
TGTGCCAGCTCACCACCCGGGGATCCCCGGAACACTGAAGCTTTCTTT CASSPPGDPRNTEAFF - TRBJ1-1 once TRBV18
TGTGCCAGCAGCCGAACAGGGCCCAATCAGCCCCAGCATTTT CASSRTGPNQPQHF - TRBJ1-5 - TRBV6-5
TGTGCCAGCAGCTTAGATCGGGCCAGGGTCATGTTTTTT CASSLDRARVMFF - TRBJ1-4 - TRBV7-9
TGCGCCGCATCCCCAGGCAGGAATTCCTACGAGCAGTACTTC CAASPGRNSYEQYF - TRBJ2-7 few TRBV4-1
TGCGCCAGCAGCTTGGGAGAGGACGGAGGTGAAGCTTTCTTT CASSLGEDGGEAFF - TRBJ1-1 - TRBV5-1
TGTGCCAGTAGTTCACGGACAGTTTCTGGGGCCAACGTCCTGACTTTC CASSSRTVSGANVLTF - TRBJ2-6 - TRBV19
TGTGCCAGCAGGAATCGACAGGGTGTTAATTCACCCCTCCACTTT CASRNRQGVNSPLHF TRBD1 TRBJ1-6 - TRBV28
TGTGCCAGCAGACATGCAGGGGCTACAAACACTGAAGCTTTCTTT CASRHAGATNTEAFF - TRBJ1-1 - TRBV28